Listed here are 9 T cell receptor beta chains from one sample, sequenced in a study of a mutant IDH1 vaccine in newly diagnosed glioma. These TCRs' antigens remain unknown. Here immunoSEQ multiplex PCR was the method, and the copy in TCRdb shows in-frame clones only, minus some. The table includes about 94,000 clones, roughly 91% detected once. The time point is: week 47, end of study. With topical imiquimod, each dose of the vaccine consisted of 300 ug of mutant IDH1 20-mer peptide. This sample comprised PBMCs, obtained from a glioma patient whose treatment included an IDH1 peptide vaccine. Receptors were obtained from a woman aged 50 to 60 with glioma.

J is TRBJ1-5 and V is TRBV18; 8 bases agree with TRBD1. The length of the CDR3 is 16 residues. Germline V CDR1 and CDR2: KGHSH, LQKENI. The trim removed 3 bases at V and 1 base at J, leaving 5 bases unmatched. The CDR3 loop reads CASSPPDRESNQPQHF. CDR3 nucleotides: TGTGCCAGCTCACCTCCGGACAGGGAAAGCAATCAGCCCCAGCATTTT.

The chain combines TRBV7-3 with TRBJ2-7; the D call may be TRBD1 or TRBD2 (5 bases each). Germline V gene data show CDR1 as SGHTA and CDR2 as FQGTGA. The V end was cut by 0 bases, the J end by 3 bases, with 12 bases between. The CDR3 extends over 15 amino acids. CDR3 amino acids: CASSLTPGPYYEQYF. As DNA, the CDR3 is TGTGCCAGCAGCTTAACCCCGGGACCCTACTACGAGCAGTACTTC.

Here the CDR3 reads CASSPWTGGGEQYF. CDR3 DNA: TGTGCCAGCAGTCCCTGGACAGGGGGCGGCGAGCAGTACTTC. The chain has TRBV27 and TRBJ2-7; 11 positions agree with TRBD1. The trim removed 5 bases at V and 6 bases at J, leaving 6 bases unmatched. Looked up from germline, CDR1 is MNHEY and CDR2 is SMNVEV (reference sequence). The CDR3 is 14 residues long.

V usage is TRBV19 and J usage is TRBJ2-5; D uncertain. Germline loops: CDR1 LNHDA, CDR2 SQIVND (reference sequence). This CDR3 comprises 13 residues. V dropped 4 bases and J dropped 4 bases, with 10 bases sitting between them. The CDR3 loop reads CASSRVILETQYF. Here the CDR3 DNA reads TGTGCCAGTAGTAGGGTTATATTAGAGACCCAGTACTTC. The full variable domain, in which reference TRBV19 and TRBJ2-5 provide the parts outside the CDR3, is DGGITQSPKYLFRKEGQNVTLSCEQNLNHDAMYWYRQDPGQGLRLIYYSQIVNDFQKGDIAEGYSVSREKKESFPLTVTSAQKNPTAFYLCASSRVILETQYFGPGTRLLVL.

This sequence joins TRBV2 and TRBJ2-3; TRBD2 aligns across 7 bases. The CDR3 sequence is 16 residues long. The V gene's germline CDR1 is SNHLY and CDR2 FYNNEI. Germline trimming cut 3 bases from V and 0 bases from J; bases unmatched to any gene: 6. Here the CDR3 reads CASSDRASGSTDTQYF. The CDR3 nucleotides read TGTGCCAGCAGTGACAGGGCTAGCGGTAGCACAGATACGCAGTATTTT.

The V and J genes are TRBV7-9 and TRBJ1-1, with 8 bases aligning to TRBD1. J gave up 5 bases and V 5 bases, and 7 bases lay outside the gene matches. The CDR3 loop spans 14 amino acids. The germline CDR1 and CDR2 sequences are SEHNR and FQNEAQ (reference sequence). The CDR3 region is CASSVWTGRTEAFF. The CDR3 DNA is TGTGCCAGCAGCGTATGGACAGGGAGGACTGAAGCTTTCTTT.

The V and J genes are TRBV19 and TRBJ1-5, with D tentatively TRBD1 (5 bases). Trimming pared 4 bases from V and 3 bases from J, leaving 16 bases between. The germline gives CDR1 LNHDA, CDR2 SQIVND (reference sequence). There are 16 residues in the CDR3. The CDR3 here is CASSKRGEDPNQPQHF. The CDR3 coding sequence is TGTGCCAGTAGTAAAAGGGGAGAGGATCCCAATCAGCCCCAGCATTTT.

The rearrangement links TRBV29-1 to TRBJ1-1, with D possibly matching TRBD1 (6 bases). Trimming took off 8 bases at V and 0 bases at J, with 10 bases between the two ends. The germline V gene has CDR1 SQVTM and CDR2 ANQGSEA. This CDR3 comprises 12 residues. CDR3 bases: TGCAGCTCCGGACAGCTGAACACTGAAGCTTTCTTT. Protein: CSSGQLNTEAFF.

This rearrangement joins TRBV5-8 to TRBJ1-1; D unclear. Germline V lookup: CDR1 SGHTS, CDR2 YDEGEE. V was shortened by 1 base and J by 5 bases, with 9 bases between the two germline ends. CDR3 length equals 13 residues. The CDR3 region is CASSLLRGTEAFF. The CDR3 nucleotides read TGTGCCAGCAGCTTGTTACGGGGTACTGAAGCTTTCTTT. The whole variable domain, remainder taken from reference TRBV5-8 and TRBJ1-1, is EAGVTQSPTHLIKTRGQQATLRCSPISGHTSVYWYQQALGLGLQFLLWYDEGEERNRGNFPPRFSGRQFPNYSSELNVNALELEDSALYLCASSLLRGTEAFFGQGTRLTVV.